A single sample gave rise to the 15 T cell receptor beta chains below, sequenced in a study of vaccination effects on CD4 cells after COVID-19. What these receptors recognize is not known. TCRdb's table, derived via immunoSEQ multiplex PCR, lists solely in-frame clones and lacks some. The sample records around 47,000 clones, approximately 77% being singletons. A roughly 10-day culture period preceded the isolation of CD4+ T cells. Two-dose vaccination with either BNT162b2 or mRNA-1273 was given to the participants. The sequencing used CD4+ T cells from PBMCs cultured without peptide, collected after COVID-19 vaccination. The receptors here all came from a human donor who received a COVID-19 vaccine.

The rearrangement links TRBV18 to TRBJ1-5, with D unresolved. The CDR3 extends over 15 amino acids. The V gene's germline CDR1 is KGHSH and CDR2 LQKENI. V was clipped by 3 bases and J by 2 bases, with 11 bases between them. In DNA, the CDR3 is TGTGCCAGCTCACCGTTTTCTGGGGGCAATCAGCCCCAGCATTTT. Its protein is CASSPFSGGNQPQHF.

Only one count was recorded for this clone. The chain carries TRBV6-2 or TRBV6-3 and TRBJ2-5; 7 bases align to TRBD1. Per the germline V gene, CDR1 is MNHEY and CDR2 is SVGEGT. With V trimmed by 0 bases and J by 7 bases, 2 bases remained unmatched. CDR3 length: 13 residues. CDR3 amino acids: CASSYSGDRTQYF. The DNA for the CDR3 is TGTGCCAGCAGTTACTCGGGGGACAGGACCCAGTACTTC.

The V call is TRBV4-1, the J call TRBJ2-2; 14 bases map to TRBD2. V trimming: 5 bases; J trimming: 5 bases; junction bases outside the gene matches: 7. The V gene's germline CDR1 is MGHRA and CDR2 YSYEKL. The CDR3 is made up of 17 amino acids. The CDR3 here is CASSMGLAGVLTGELFF. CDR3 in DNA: TGCGCCAGCAGCATGGGACTAGCGGGAGTTTTAACCGGGGAGCTGTTTTTT.

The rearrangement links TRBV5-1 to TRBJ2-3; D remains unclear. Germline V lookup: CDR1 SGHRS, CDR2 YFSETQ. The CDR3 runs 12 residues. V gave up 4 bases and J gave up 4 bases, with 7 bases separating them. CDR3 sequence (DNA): TGCGCCAGCAGCGATGATTCAGATACGCAGTATTTT. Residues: CASSDDSDTQYF.

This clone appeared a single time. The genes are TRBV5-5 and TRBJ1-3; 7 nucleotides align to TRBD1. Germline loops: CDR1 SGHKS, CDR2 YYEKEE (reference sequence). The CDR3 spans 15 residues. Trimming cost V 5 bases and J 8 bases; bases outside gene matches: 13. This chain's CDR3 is CASSLRGLGKDTIYF. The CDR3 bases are TGTGCCAGCAGTCTTAGGGGGCTTGGAAAGGACACCATATATTTT.

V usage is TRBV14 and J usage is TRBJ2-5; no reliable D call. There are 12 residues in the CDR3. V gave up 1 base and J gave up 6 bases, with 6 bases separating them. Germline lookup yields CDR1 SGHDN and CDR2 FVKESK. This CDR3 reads CASSQGFQTQYF. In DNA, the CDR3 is TGTGCCAGCAGCCAAGGGTTTCAGACCCAGTACTTC.

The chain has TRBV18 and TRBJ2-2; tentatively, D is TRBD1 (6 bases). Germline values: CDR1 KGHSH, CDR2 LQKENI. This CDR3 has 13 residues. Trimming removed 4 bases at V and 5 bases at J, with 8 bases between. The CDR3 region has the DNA TGTGCCAGCTCACTCCAGGGGACCGGGGAGCTGTTTTTT. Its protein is CASSLQGTGELFF.

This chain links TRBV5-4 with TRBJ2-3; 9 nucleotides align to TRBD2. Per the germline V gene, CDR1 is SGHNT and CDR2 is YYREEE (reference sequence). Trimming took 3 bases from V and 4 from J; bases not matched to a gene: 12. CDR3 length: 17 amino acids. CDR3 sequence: CASSSSRSGRVADTQYF. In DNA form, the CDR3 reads TGTGCCAGCAGCTCCTCTCGTAGCGGGAGAGTGGCAGATACGCAGTATTTT. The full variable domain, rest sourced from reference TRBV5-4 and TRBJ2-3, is ETGVTQSPTHLIKTRGQQVTLRCSSQSGHNTVSWYQQALGQGPQFIFQYYREEENGRGNFPPRFSGLQFPNYSSELNVNALELDDSALYLCASSSSRSGRVADTQYFGPGTRLTVL.

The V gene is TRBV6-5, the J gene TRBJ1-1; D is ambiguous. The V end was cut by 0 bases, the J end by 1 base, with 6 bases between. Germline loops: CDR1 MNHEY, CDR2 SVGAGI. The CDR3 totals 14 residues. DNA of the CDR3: TGTGCCAGCAGTTACTCAGCAAAGAACACTGAAGCTTTCTTT. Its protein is CASSYSAKNTEAFF.

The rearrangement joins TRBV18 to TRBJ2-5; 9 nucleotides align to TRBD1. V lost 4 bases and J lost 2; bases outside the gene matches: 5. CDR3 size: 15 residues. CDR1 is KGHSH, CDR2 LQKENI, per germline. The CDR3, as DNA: TGTGCCAGCTCACTACCGGGACAGGGTCAAGAGACCCAGTACTTC. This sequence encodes CASSLPGQGQETQYF.

This CDR3 reads CASSQIRDRQFF. The CDR3 coding sequence is TGCGCCAGCAGCCAAATTCGGGACCGGCAGTTCTTC. The V gene is TRBV4-1, the J gene TRBJ2-1; tentatively, D is TRBD1 or TRBD2 (5 bases each). Looked up from germline, CDR1 is MGHRA and CDR2 is YSYEKL. CDR3 length: 12 amino acids. V was clipped by 2 bases and J by 12 bases, with 11 bases between them.

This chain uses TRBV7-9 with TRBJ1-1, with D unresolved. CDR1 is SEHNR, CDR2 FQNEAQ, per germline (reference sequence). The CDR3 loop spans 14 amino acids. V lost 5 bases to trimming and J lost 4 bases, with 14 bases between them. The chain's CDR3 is CASSPPGGSTEAFF. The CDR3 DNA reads TGTGCCAGCAGCCCTCCAGGTGGGAGCACTGAAGCTTTCTTT.

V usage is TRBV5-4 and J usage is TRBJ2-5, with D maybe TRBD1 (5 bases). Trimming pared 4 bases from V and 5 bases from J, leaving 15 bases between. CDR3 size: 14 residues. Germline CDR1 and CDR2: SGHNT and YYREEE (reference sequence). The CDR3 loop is CASSLRAGRETQYF. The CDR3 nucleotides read TGTGCCAGCAGCCTCAGGGCCGGCAGGGAGACCCAGTACTTC.

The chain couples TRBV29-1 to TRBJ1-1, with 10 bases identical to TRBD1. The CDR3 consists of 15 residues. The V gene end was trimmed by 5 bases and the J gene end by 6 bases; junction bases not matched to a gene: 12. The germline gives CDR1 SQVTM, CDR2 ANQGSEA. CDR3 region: CSVLRGQGWDAEAFF. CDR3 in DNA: TGCAGCGTTCTCCGGGGACAGGGGTGGGACGCTGAAGCTTTCTTT.

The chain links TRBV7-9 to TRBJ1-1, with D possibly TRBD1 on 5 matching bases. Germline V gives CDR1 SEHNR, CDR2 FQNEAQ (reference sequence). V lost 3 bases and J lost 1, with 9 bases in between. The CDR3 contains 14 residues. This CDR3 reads CASSFTGANTEAFF. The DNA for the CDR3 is TGTGCCAGCAGCTTTACAGGAGCGAACACTGAAGCTTTCTTT. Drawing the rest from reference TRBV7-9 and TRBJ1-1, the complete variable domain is DTGVSQNPRHKITKRGQNVTFRCDPISEHNRLYWYRQTLGQGPEFLTYFQNEAQLEKSRLLSDRFSAERPKGSFSTLEIQRTEQGDSAMYLCASSFTGANTEAFFGQGTRLTVV.